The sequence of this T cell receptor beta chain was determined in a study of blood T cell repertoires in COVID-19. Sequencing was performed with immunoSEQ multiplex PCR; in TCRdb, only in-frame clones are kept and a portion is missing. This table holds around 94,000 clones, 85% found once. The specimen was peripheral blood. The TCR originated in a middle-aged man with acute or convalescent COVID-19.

Here the CDR3 DNA reads TGTGCCAGCAGCGGACGACAGGGAAGAGCTGAAGCTTTCTTT. It codes for CASSGRQGRAEAFF. The rearrangement uses TRBV9 and TRBJ1-1; 7 nucleotides align to TRBD1. This CDR3 is built from 14 residues. From germline, CDR1 is SGDLS and CDR2 YYNGEE. After removal of 3 bases from V and 6 bases from J, the junction contained 8 bases not matched to a gene.